Below are 14 T cell receptor beta chains sequenced from a single sample in a study of shared clonotypes between healthy human individuals (dated by TCRdb to 2020 to 2022). The protocol used for the library was the immunoSEQ multiplex PCR assay. TCRdb retrieved this table from immuneACCESS and kept in-frame rearrangements only. Not all clones are present; in checked studies, unresolved V genes account for under half, and no reason is known for the remainder. The sample contains about 2.1 million clones, around 93% of them found a single time. 1.7% of the sample belongs to the ten largest clones. For the CD8 naive samples, CD45RO-negative cells were positively selected for CCR7, yielding a CD45RA+CCR7+ population from which TemRA cells were excluded. Sequenced: naive CD8+ T cells from PBMCs. The cell subset or site label, as the study defines it: CD45RA+CCR7+. These receptors were obtained from a man in his late teens or twenties in good health. Some clones in this sample may be carry-over from other donors' samples.

The genes are TRBV27 and TRBJ2-7; D might be TRBD1 or TRBD2, each matching 6 bases. CDR1 MNHEY and CDR2 SMNVEV come from the germline V gene (reference sequence). V gave up 4 bases and J gave up 2 bases, with 18 bases separating them. CDR3 size: 16 residues. The CDR3 region is CASSYSSGARTYEQYF. CDR3 bases: TGTGCCAGCAGTTACTCATCGGGGGCACGGACCTACGAGCAGTACTTC.

V gene TRBV5-6 combines with J gene TRBJ1-5; 11 bases are shared with TRBD1. Germline loops: CDR1 SGHDT, CDR2 YYEEEE. This CDR3 comprises 15 residues. Trimming at V came to 4 bases and at J to 4 bases, leaving 4 bases not matched to a gene. DNA for the CDR3: TGTGCCAGCAGCCCCCGGGACAGGGGGAATCAGCCCCAGCATTTT. Translating it yields CASSPRDRGNQPQHF.

The chain joins TRBV11-2 to TRBJ1-1; TRBD1 might be the D (5 bases). This CDR3 comprises 12 residues. Germline V gene lookup returns CDR1 SGHAT and CDR2 FQNNGV. Trimming pared 5 bases from V and 6 bases from J, leaving 10 bases between. The CDR3: CASSRGVPEAFF. The CDR3 nucleotides are TGTGCCAGCAGCAGAGGGGTTCCTGAAGCTTTCTTT.

The chain joins TRBV10-3 to TRBJ2-7, with 7 nucleotides matching TRBD1. CDR1 ENHRY and CDR2 SYGVKD come from the germline V gene. CDR3 size: 13 residues. V gave up 3 bases and J gave up 6 bases; unmatched junction bases: 5. CDR3 in DNA: TGTGCCATCAGTGATTACGCAGGGGGCGAGCAGTACTTC. It codes for CAISDYAGGEQYF.

This chain connects TRBV7-9 to TRBJ1-2; tentatively, D is TRBD1 (5 bases). Between the trimmed V and J ends, which lost 5 bases and 7 bases, there was a span of 11 bases. The CDR3 spans 12 residues. From germline, CDR1 is SEHNR and CDR2 FQNEAQ (reference sequence). CDR3 residues: CASSGGRVGYTF. The CDR3 DNA reads as TGTGCCAGCAGCGGAGGCAGGGTTGGCTACACCTTC.

V gene TRBV7-6 combines with J gene TRBJ2-3; a possible D gene is TRBD2 (5 bases). The CDR3 has 15 residues. Germline loops: CDR1 SGHVS, CDR2 FNYEAQ. Trimming left V 3 bases short and J 0 bases short, with 10 bases between. The CDR3 spells CASSFRSGSTDTQYF. The DNA for the CDR3 is TGTGCCAGCAGCTTTAGGAGCGGAAGCACAGATACGCAGTATTTT.

This chain joins TRBV19 and TRBJ1-1, with D unresolved. Germline V gene lookup returns CDR1 LNHDA and CDR2 SQIVND (reference sequence). The CDR3 contains 15 residues. Trimming left V 5 bases short and J 3 bases short, with 16 bases between. The CDR3 loop reads CASSPRYLDDTEAFF. The CDR3, as DNA: TGTGCCAGTAGTCCGCGGTACCTGGACGACACTGAAGCTTTCTTT. The full variable domain, rest sourced from reference TRBV19 and TRBJ1-1, is DGGITQSPKYLFRKEGQNVTLSCEQNLNHDAMYWYRQDPGQGLRLIYYSQIVNDFQKGDIAEGYSVSREKKESFPLTVTSAQKNPTAFYLCASSPRYLDDTEAFFGQGTRLTVV.

The chain combines TRBV4-3 with TRBJ1-2, with TRBD1 identical over 8 bases. The germline CDR1 and CDR2 sequences are LGHNA and YSLEER. Unmatched junction bases numbered 6, after V lost 3 bases and J lost 3 bases. The CDR3 contains 15 residues. The CDR3 loop reads CASSQRGQGDYGYTF. In DNA form, the CDR3 reads TGCGCCAGCAGCCAGAGAGGACAGGGTGACTATGGCTACACCTTC.

The CDR3 reads CASSQDRSVGGEYF. CDR3 DNA sequence: TGTGCCAGCAGCCAAGATAGGAGCGTGGGAGGGGAGTACTTC. The chain is built from TRBV4-2 and TRBJ2-7; 7 nucleotides align to TRBD2. The trim removed 0 bases at V and 11 bases at J, leaving 10 bases unmatched. Per germline, CDR1 LGHNA and CDR2 YNFKEQ. CDR3 length: 14 residues.

This chain connects TRBV5-1 to TRBJ2-2, with 9 bases matching TRBD2. This CDR3 contains 17 residues. Germline CDR1 and CDR2: SGHRS and YFSETQ. The trim removed 7 bases at V and 2 bases at J, leaving 12 bases unmatched. Here the CDR3 reads CASRTSTSGRNTGELFF. CDR3 coding DNA: TGCGCCAGCCGAACCTCGACTAGCGGAAGAAACACCGGGGAGCTGTTTTTT.

This chain uses TRBV28 with TRBJ1-5; 9 nucleotides line up with TRBD1. The CDR3 is made up of 14 amino acids. Germline CDR1 and CDR2: MDHEN and SYDVKM. Trimming at V came to 6 bases and at J to 9 bases, leaving 9 bases not matched to a gene. For the CDR3, the DNA is TGTGCCAGCAGAGATACAGGGGGCACATGGCCCCAGCATTTT. Encoded protein: CASRDTGGTWPQHF.

The V and J genes are TRBV9 and TRBJ1-1; tentative D call: TRBD1 (5 bases). The germline CDR1 and CDR2 sequences are SGDLS and YYNGEE. Trimming stripped 3 bases from V and 1 base from J, with 19 bases between. The CDR3 totals 17 residues. The CDR3 DNA reads as TGTGCCAGCAGCGAAGCCCGTTTGGGGGTCGGGAACACTGAAGCTTTCTTT. Translated: CASSEARLGVGNTEAFF. Together with reference TRBV9 and TRBJ1-1, the CDR3 gives the full variable domain: DSGVTQTPKHLITATGQRVTLRCSPRSGDLSVYWYQQSLDQGLQFLIQYYNGEERAKGNILERFSAQQFPDLHSELNLSSLELGDSALYFCASSEARLGVGNTEAFFGQGTRLTVV.

In nucleotides, the CDR3 is TGTGCCAGCAGTGAAGCCCACTCACTGACGGGTTATAGCAATCAGCCCCAGCATTTT. Protein sequence: CASSEAHSLTGYSNQPQHF. The chain employs TRBV6-1 and TRBJ1-5; D not resolved. The CDR3 runs 19 residues. The germline V and J ends were trimmed by 0 bases and 0 bases, with 18 bases remaining between them. Germline V gene lookup returns CDR1 MNHNS and CDR2 SASEGT.

The V call is TRBV29-1, the J call TRBJ2-2, with a weak D call TRBD1 (6 bases). In germline, CDR1 is SQVTM, CDR2 ANQGSEA. Trimming pared 7 bases from V and 1 base from J, leaving 10 bases between. This CDR3 is built from 13 residues. The CDR3 DNA follows: TGCAGCGCCCAACAGGGGAACACCGGGGAGCTGTTTTTT. It codes for CSAQQGNTGELFF.